The T cell receptor beta chain described here comes from a study of T cell responses to AZD1222 COVID-19 vaccine. Broader study findings: The peak T cell response came first, and repertoires were sampled only after it. Of the AZD1222 recipients, only 5 or 6 were seropositive at baseline.

CDR1 is SGHNT and CDR2 is YENEEA in the germline V gene. The CDR3 runs 14 residues. V dropped 0 bases and J dropped 3; count of bases not matched to a gene: 1. A note on this clone: Its target is not known.

Assay used: immunoSEQ multiplex PCR; TCRdb lists only in-frame clones, some missing. The table records 130,000 to 150,000 clones, around 89% of them present only once. This specimen consisted of peripheral blood, obtained on day 0 of AZD1222 vaccination. The receptor was derived from an adult in good health. The genes are TRBV11-3 and TRBJ2-7; 8 bases are a match to TRBD1. The CDR3 protein is CASSLDGTGYEQYF. DNA of the CDR3: TGTGCCAGCAGCTTAGACGGGACAGGCTACGAGCAGTACTTC.